This T cell receptor (beta chain) appears in the sequencing data of a study of blood T cell repertoires in COVID-19. Study overall: The cDNA or gDNA used as material had been derived from T cells, B-cell-depleted T cells, or PBMCs.

Seattle's enrolled individuals joined amid active infection and were then monitored longitudinally. Authors' methods: Amplification from reference gene primers served as the basis for estimated nucleated cell counts. Using immunoSEQ multiplex PCR, the repertoire was profiled, and TCRdb retains in-frame clones only, with some absent. That table furnishes V, J and clone size, whereas the DNA furnished D and trimming. The table shows more than 300,000 clones, with around 87% occurring only once. This CDR3 comprises 15 residues. Losses at the gene ends were 3 bases for V and 2 bases for J; bases not matched to a gene: 6. Germline V gene lookup returns CDR1 MGHRA and CDR2 YSYEKL.

Sequencing was done on a sample of peripheral blood. The receptor was isolated from a woman aged 45-59 years with COVID-19, enrolled during active disease. The rearrangement uses TRBV4-1 and TRBJ2-7; 8 nucleotides match TRBD2. The CDR3, as DNA: TGCGCCAGCAGCCAGACTAGCGCCATGCCCTACGAGCAGTACTTC. It translates to CASSQTSAMPYEQYF.